This is a list of T cell receptor beta chains from one sample in a study of cytomegalovirus exposure and HLA in healthy donors. Measured with immunoSEQ multiplex PCR; TCRdb has only the in-frame clones, and not every one. The data contain around 170,000 clones, roughly 77% of them singletons. The sequencing input was PBMCs. All receptors come from a woman between 25 and 40 years old in good health and CMV-seropositive. Each CDR3 is given with its conserved first and last residue. Each record gives: clone size, J gene, V gene, D gene, CDR3 DNA, CDR3 protein. A D gene is named only where the DNA matches it firmly. Clone size is not always given. Where it is, it says once, few, many or a class for expanded clones.

clone size: few
J gene: TRBJ2-5
V gene: TRBV2
D gene: -
CDR3 DNA: TGTGCCAGCACGAACAGGACGCGTGAGACCCAGTACTTC
CDR3 protein: CASTNRTRETQYF

clone size: few
J gene: TRBJ2-3
V gene: TRBV5-1
D gene: TRBD1
CDR3 DNA: TGCGCCAGCAGCTTGGTGGGACAGGGGACAGATACGCAGTATTTT
CDR3 protein: CASSLVGQGTDTQYF

clone size: -
J gene: TRBJ2-3
V gene: TRBV9
D gene: TRBD1
CDR3 DNA: TGTGCCAGCAGCGGCCGGACAGGGGTTACAGATACGCAGTATTTT
CDR3 protein: CASSGRTGVTDTQYF

clone size: -
J gene: TRBJ2-2
V gene: TRBV28
D gene: -
CDR3 DNA: TGTGCCAGCGGTAGACAGGGGAGGGCGAACACCGGGGAGCTGTTTTTT
CDR3 protein: CASGRQGRANTGELFF

clone size: -
J gene: TRBJ2-5
V gene: TRBV6-5
D gene: TRBD2
CDR3 DNA: TGTGCCAGCACCCTTAGCGGGGGGGAAGAGACCCAGTACTTC
CDR3 protein: CASTLSGGEETQYF

clone size: -
J gene: TRBJ2-5
V gene: TRBV19
D gene: TRBD1
CDR3 DNA: TGTGCCAGTACCCCAGTCGGGACAGCCCAAGAGACCCAGTACTTC
CDR3 protein: CASTPVGTAQETQYF

clone size: -
J gene: TRBJ1-4
V gene: TRBV7-2
D gene: -
CDR3 DNA: TGTGCCAGCAGCCCGGACAGTTACAATGAAAAACTGTTTTTT
CDR3 protein: CASSPDSYNEKLFF

clone size: -
J gene: TRBJ1-4
V gene: TRBV6-5
D gene: TRBD1
CDR3 DNA: TGTGTCAGCAGCCAGATTTCCGGGACAGACGGAAAACTGTTTTTT
CDR3 protein: CVSSQISGTDGKLFF

clone size: once
J gene: TRBJ2-5
V gene: TRBV4-3
D gene: -
CDR3 DNA: TGCGCCAGCAGCCAAGGTACAGGGACAGAGACCCAGTACTTC
CDR3 protein: CASSQGTGTETQYF

clone size: -
J gene: TRBJ2-7
V gene: TRBV28
D gene: -
CDR3 DNA: TGTGCCAGCATCATGGCGGGACAGTCCTACGAGCAGTACTTC
CDR3 protein: CASIMAGQSYEQYF

clone size: few
J gene: TRBJ2-6
V gene: TRBV28
D gene: -
CDR3 DNA: TGTGCCAGCAGTTTCGCGAACTCTGGGGCCAACGTCCTGACTTTC
CDR3 protein: CASSFANSGANVLTF

clone size: -
J gene: TRBJ2-1
V gene: TRBV5-3
D gene: -
CDR3 DNA: TGTGCCAGAAGCACCGAAAGGGCAGGGCTGGCCTACAATGAGCAGTTCTTC
CDR3 protein: CARSTERAGLAYNEQFF

clone size: -
J gene: TRBJ2-7
V gene: TRBV6-5
D gene: -
CDR3 DNA: TGTGCCAGCAGTTACGAGGAGACAGTTGCCGAGCAGTACTTC
CDR3 protein: CASSYEETVAEQYF

clone size: -
J gene: TRBJ2-5
V gene: TRBV28
D gene: -
CDR3 DNA: TGTGCCAGCAGTTTAGCGGGGAACCAAGAGACCCAGTACTTC
CDR3 protein: CASSLAGNQETQYF

clone size: once
J gene: TRBJ1-2
V gene: TRBV5-1
D gene: -
CDR3 DNA: TGCGCCAGCAGCTTGGGGCAACCTAGGAACTTGTATGGCTACACCTTC
CDR3 protein: CASSLGQPRNLYGYTF

clone size: once
J gene: TRBJ2-7
V gene: TRBV10-2
D gene: -
CDR3 DNA: TGCGCCAGCAGTGCTAATAGTCTAGGAAGGGAGCAGTACTTC
CDR3 protein: CASSANSLGREQYF

clone size: -
J gene: TRBJ2-3
V gene: TRBV7-2
D gene: TRBD2
CDR3 DNA: TGTGCCAGCAGCCGCCGAGCGGGGGGACTCACAGATACGCAGTATTTT
CDR3 protein: CASSRRAGGLTDTQYF

clone size: few
J gene: TRBJ2-3
V gene: TRBV2
D gene: TRBD2
CDR3 DNA: TGTGCCAGCAGTGAAAACCGTAGCGGGAATACGCAGTATTTT
CDR3 protein: CASSENRSGNTQYF

clone size: -
J gene: TRBJ2-5
V gene: TRBV5-8
D gene: -
CDR3 DNA: TGTGCCAGCAGCTTCCAGGGCGCCAGGGAGACCCAGTACTTC
CDR3 protein: CASSFQGARETQYF

clone size: few
J gene: TRBJ2-5
V gene: TRBV28
D gene: TRBD2
CDR3 DNA: TGTGCCATCCGACTAGCGGGGGGGCCTGAGACCCAGTACTTC
CDR3 protein: CAIRLAGGPETQYF

clone size: -
J gene: TRBJ2-2
V gene: TRBV4-3
D gene: TRBD2
CDR3 DNA: TGCGCCAGCAGCCAAGATAGGGCGGGGGGGTACACCGGGGAGCTGTTTTTT
CDR3 protein: CASSQDRAGGYTGELFF

clone size: -
J gene: TRBJ2-2
V gene: TRBV9
D gene: TRBD1
CDR3 DNA: TGTGCCAGCAGCTTAGAGGGGGGACAGGGGGCCGCTGGGGAGCTGTTTTTT
CDR3 protein: CASSLEGGQGAAGELFF

clone size: -
J gene: TRBJ1-3
V gene: TRBV4-2
D gene: -
CDR3 DNA: TGTGCCAGCAGCCTCCTGCAGGGCTCTGGAAACACCATATATTTT
CDR3 protein: CASSLLQGSGNTIYF

clone size: -
J gene: TRBJ2-7
V gene: TRBV5-1
D gene: -
CDR3 DNA: TGCGCCAGCAGCTTGGTGGTCGGCGGGGAGCGCGAGCAGTACTTC
CDR3 protein: CASSLVVGGEREQYF

clone size: -
J gene: TRBJ1-5
V gene: TRBV19
D gene: -
CDR3 DNA: TGTGCCAGTAGTTTGACCGAGGGATATGGCAATCAGCCCCAGCATTTT
CDR3 protein: CASSLTEGYGNQPQHF

clone size: -
J gene: TRBJ2-3
V gene: TRBV4-3
D gene: TRBD1
CDR3 DNA: TGCGCCAGCAGCATTGGGACAGGGAGGCGAGATACGCAGTATTTT
CDR3 protein: CASSIGTGRRDTQYF

clone size: -
J gene: TRBJ1-5
V gene: TRBV19
D gene: TRBD1
CDR3 DNA: TGTGCCAGTAGTCCCCAAGGGGGCAGGGACCGTGGCAATCAGCCCCAGCATTTT
CDR3 protein: CASSPQGGRDRGNQPQHF

clone size: -
J gene: TRBJ2-7
V gene: TRBV25-1
D gene: -
CDR3 DNA: TGTGCCAGCAGTCCAGCGGGCTCCTACGAGCAGTACTTC
CDR3 protein: CASSPAGSYEQYF

clone size: few
J gene: TRBJ1-2
V gene: TRBV7-2
D gene: -
CDR3 DNA: TGTGCCAGCAGCTTAGCGCGGTCAGGACAAAACTATGGCTACACCTTC
CDR3 protein: CASSLARSGQNYGYTF

clone size: -
J gene: TRBJ2-7
V gene: TRBV2
D gene: TRBD2
CDR3 DNA: TGTGCCAGCAGTCCGACTAGCGGAACCTACGAGCAGTACTTC
CDR3 protein: CASSPTSGTYEQYF

clone size: few
J gene: TRBJ2-7
V gene: TRBV6-5
D gene: -
CDR3 DNA: TGTGCCAGCAGTTATTCGGAGGACTACGAGCAGTACTTC
CDR3 protein: CASSYSEDYEQYF

clone size: -
J gene: TRBJ2-3
V gene: TRBV4-2
D gene: TRBD2
CDR3 DNA: TGTGCCAGCAGCCAAGCCCTAGCGGGGGAATCCCAACAGTATACGCAGTATTTT
CDR3 protein: CASSQALAGESQQYTQYF

clone size: -
J gene: TRBJ1-2
V gene: TRBV5-4
D gene: -
CDR3 DNA: TGTGCCAGCAGCTTGAGGTCAGGGGAGCCCAATAACTATGGCTACACCTTC
CDR3 protein: CASSLRSGEPNNYGYTF

clone size: once
J gene: TRBJ2-7
V gene: TRBV6-1
D gene: -
CDR3 DNA: TGTGCCAGCAGTGAAGCCGAACTCTACTACGAGCAGTACTTC
CDR3 protein: CASSEAELYYEQYF

clone size: -
J gene: TRBJ1-5
V gene: TRBV5-8
D gene: -
CDR3 DNA: TGTGCCAGCAGCCACGCACTGCCAGGGATTGGCAATCAGCCCCAGCATTTT
CDR3 protein: CASSHALPGIGNQPQHF

clone size: -
J gene: TRBJ2-7
V gene: TRBV7-9
D gene: -
CDR3 DNA: TGTGCCAGCAGCCCGCCGGGCCGCGGGTGGGGCGAGCAGTACTTC
CDR3 protein: CASSPPGRGWGEQYF

clone size: -
J gene: TRBJ2-5
V gene: TRBV29-1
D gene: TRBD2
CDR3 DNA: TGCAGCGTCGGCAGCGGGGGGGCAGGAGAGACCCAGTACTTC
CDR3 protein: CSVGSGGAGETQYF

clone size: once
J gene: TRBJ2-7
V gene: TRBV7-3
D gene: TRBD2
CDR3 DNA: TGTGCCAGCAGCTTAGACGGGGGGGCAGCCTGGGAGCAGTACTTC
CDR3 protein: CASSLDGGAAWEQYF

clone size: -
J gene: TRBJ2-5
V gene: TRBV6-6
D gene: TRBD1
CDR3 DNA: TGTGCCAGCAGCTGGGACAGAGAGACCCAGTACTTC
CDR3 protein: CASSWDRETQYF

clone size: -
J gene: TRBJ2-3
V gene: TRBV7-2
D gene: -
CDR3 DNA: TGTGCCAGCAGCTTATGGGCAGAGACGCAGTATTTT
CDR3 protein: CASSLWAETQYF

clone size: -
J gene: TRBJ1-4
V gene: TRBV29-1
D gene: -
CDR3 DNA: TGCAGCGTCGCCGCAGGGTTTGGAGGGAGCGAAAAACTGTTTTTT
CDR3 protein: CSVAAGFGGSEKLFF

clone size: -
J gene: TRBJ1-3
V gene: TRBV28
D gene: -
CDR3 DNA: TGTGCCAGCAGTCAATACACCCGCTCTGGAAACACCATATATTTT
CDR3 protein: CASSQYTRSGNTIYF

clone size: -
J gene: TRBJ1-4
V gene: TRBV28
D gene: -
CDR3 DNA: TGTGCCAGCACCACAATCTGGGGGCAGGGTGAAAAACTGTTTTTT
CDR3 protein: CASTTIWGQGEKLFF

clone size: once
J gene: TRBJ2-1
V gene: TRBV18
D gene: TRBD1
CDR3 DNA: TGTGCCAGCTCCCGACTCCGGGACAGACCCTACAATGAGCAGTTCTTC
CDR3 protein: CASSRLRDRPYNEQFF

clone size: -
J gene: TRBJ2-7
V gene: TRBV5-1
D gene: -
CDR3 DNA: TGCGCCAGCAGCTTGGCGCGCGAGCAGTACTTC
CDR3 protein: CASSLAREQYF

clone size: -
J gene: TRBJ2-6
V gene: TRBV19
D gene: -
CDR3 DNA: TGTGCCAGTAGTATTGGGGTAGGGGGAACTGGGGCCAACGTCCTGACTTTC
CDR3 protein: CASSIGVGGTGANVLTF

clone size: -
J gene: TRBJ1-3
V gene: TRBV11-2
D gene: -
CDR3 DNA: TGTGCCAGCGCCTCGGCTAGGACCATATATTTT
CDR3 protein: CASASARTIYF

clone size: -
J gene: TRBJ2-7
V gene: TRBV4-3
D gene: TRBD1
CDR3 DNA: TGCGCCAGCAGCCATAGAGACCGGGACAGGGGGGCGGAGCAGTACTTC
CDR3 protein: CASSHRDRDRGAEQYF

clone size: -
J gene: TRBJ1-1
V gene: TRBV19
D gene: -
CDR3 DNA: TGTGCCAGTAGTACTCGAACAGGAGCCACTGAAGCTTTCTTT
CDR3 protein: CASSTRTGATEAFF

clone size: -
J gene: TRBJ2-5
V gene: TRBV15
D gene: TRBD1
CDR3 DNA: TGTGCCACCAGCAGAGGGCAGGGGGCCAATTTACAGACCCAGTACTTC
CDR3 protein: CATSRGQGANLQTQYF

clone size: -
J gene: TRBJ2-3
V gene: TRBV4-2
D gene: TRBD2
CDR3 DNA: TGTGCCAGCAGCCAAGAAGGTGGGGGGGGGAGCACAGATACGCAGTATTTT
CDR3 protein: CASSQEGGGGSTDTQYF

clone size: -
J gene: TRBJ2-7
V gene: TRBV4-2
D gene: -
CDR3 DNA: TGTGCCAGCAGCCAAGTTGACAGGGAGGTTTACGAGCAGTACTTC
CDR3 protein: CASSQVDREVYEQYF

clone size: -
J gene: TRBJ1-1
V gene: TRBV4-1
D gene: -
CDR3 DNA: TGCGCCAGCAGCCAAGATACCAGGGTGGGGACTGAAGCTTTCTTT
CDR3 protein: CASSQDTRVGTEAFF

clone size: -
J gene: TRBJ2-7
V gene: TRBV6-1
D gene: TRBD1
CDR3 DNA: TGTGCCAGCACCAAAGACAGGGGCTACGAGCAGTACTTC
CDR3 protein: CASTKDRGYEQYF